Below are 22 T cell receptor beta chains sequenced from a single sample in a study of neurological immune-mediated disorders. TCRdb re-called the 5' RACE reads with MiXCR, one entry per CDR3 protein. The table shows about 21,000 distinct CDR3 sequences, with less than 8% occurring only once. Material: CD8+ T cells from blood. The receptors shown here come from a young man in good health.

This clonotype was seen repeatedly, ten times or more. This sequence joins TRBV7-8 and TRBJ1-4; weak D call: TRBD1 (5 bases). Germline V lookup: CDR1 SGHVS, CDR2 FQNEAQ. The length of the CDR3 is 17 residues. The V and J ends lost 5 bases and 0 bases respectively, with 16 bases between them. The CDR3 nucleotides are TGTGCCAGCAGCCGAACCTTAGACAGACCAACTAATGAAAAACTGTTTTTT. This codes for CASSRTLDRPTNEKLFF.

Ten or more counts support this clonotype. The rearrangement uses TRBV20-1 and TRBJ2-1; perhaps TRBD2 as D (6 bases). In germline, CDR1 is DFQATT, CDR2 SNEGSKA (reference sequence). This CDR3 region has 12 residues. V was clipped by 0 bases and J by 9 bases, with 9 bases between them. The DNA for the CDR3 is TGCAGTGCTAGAGATCGGCGGGGTGAGCAGTTCTTC. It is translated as CSARDRRGEQFF.

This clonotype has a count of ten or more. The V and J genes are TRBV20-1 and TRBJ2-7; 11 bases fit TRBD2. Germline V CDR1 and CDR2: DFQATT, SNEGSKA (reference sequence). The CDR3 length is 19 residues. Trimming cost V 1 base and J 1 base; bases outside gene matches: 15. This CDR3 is CSARVPQLAGASWSYEQYF. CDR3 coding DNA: TGCAGTGCTAGAGTTCCACAACTAGCGGGGGCCTCCTGGTCCTACGAGCAGTACTTC.

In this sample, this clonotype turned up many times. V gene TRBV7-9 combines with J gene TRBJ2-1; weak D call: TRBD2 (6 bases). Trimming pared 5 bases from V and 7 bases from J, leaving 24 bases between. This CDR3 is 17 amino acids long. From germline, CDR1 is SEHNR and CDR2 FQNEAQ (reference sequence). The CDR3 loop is CASSPKAAGPALNEQFF. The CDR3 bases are TGTGCCAGCAGCCCGAAGGCTGCGGGGCCGGCCCTGAATGAGCAGTTCTTC.

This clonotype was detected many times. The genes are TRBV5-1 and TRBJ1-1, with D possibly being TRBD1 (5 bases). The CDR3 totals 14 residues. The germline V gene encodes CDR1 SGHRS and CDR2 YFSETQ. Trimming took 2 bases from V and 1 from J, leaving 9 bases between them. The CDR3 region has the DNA TGCGCCAGCAGCTTACGGCAGGGGAACACTGAAGCTTTCTTT. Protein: CASSLRQGNTEAFF.

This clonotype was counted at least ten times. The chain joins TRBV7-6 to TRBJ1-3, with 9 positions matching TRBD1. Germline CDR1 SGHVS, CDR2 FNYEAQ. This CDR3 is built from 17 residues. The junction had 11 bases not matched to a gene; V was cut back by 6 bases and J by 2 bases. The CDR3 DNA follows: TGTGCCAGCAGACCAAGCAGGGACAGGGAAGCTGGAAACACCATATATTTT. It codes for CASRPSRDREAGNTIYF.

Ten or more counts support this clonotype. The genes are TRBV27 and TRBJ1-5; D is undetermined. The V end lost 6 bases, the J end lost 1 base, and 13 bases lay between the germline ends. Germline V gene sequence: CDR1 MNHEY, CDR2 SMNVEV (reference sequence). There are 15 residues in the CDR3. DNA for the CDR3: TGTGCCAGCAGGGAGATTGAGGGAAGCAATCAGCCCCAGCATTTT. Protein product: CASREIEGSNQPQHF.

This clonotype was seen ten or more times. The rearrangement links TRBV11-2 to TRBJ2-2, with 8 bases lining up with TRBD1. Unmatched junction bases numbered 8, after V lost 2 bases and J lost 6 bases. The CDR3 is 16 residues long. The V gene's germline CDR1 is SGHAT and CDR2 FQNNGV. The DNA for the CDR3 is TGTGCCAGCAGCTTAACCCGGACAGGGCTCTCCGGGGAGCTGTTTTTT. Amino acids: CASSLTRTGLSGELFF.

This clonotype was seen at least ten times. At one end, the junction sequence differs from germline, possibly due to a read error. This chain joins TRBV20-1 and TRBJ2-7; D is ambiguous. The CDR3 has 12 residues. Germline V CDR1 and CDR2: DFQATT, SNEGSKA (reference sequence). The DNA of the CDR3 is TGCAGTGCTGGAGAACGTCGTCACGAGCAGTACTTC. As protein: CSAGERRHEQYF.

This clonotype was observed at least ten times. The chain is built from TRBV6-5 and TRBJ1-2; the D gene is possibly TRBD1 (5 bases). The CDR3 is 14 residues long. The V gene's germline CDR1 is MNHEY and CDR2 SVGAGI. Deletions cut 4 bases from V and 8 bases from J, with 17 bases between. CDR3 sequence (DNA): TGTGCCAGCAGTTGGCAGGGCGGTGCGGACGGCTACACCTTC. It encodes CASSWQGGADGYTF.

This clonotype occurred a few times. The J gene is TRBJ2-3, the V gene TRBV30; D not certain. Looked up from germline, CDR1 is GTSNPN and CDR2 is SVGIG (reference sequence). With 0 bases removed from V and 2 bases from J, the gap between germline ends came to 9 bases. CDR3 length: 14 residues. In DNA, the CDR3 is TGTGCCTGGAGTGTATTGGAATCCACAGATACGCAGTATTTT. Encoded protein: CAWSVLESTDTQYF.

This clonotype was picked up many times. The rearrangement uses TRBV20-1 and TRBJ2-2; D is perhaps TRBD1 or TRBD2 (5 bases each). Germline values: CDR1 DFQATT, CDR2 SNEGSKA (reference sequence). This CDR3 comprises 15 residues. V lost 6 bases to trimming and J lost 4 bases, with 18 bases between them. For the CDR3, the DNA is TGCAGTGCCATCCACGTGGATGGGGGCACCGGGGAGCTGTTTTTT. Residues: CSAIHVDGGTGELFF.

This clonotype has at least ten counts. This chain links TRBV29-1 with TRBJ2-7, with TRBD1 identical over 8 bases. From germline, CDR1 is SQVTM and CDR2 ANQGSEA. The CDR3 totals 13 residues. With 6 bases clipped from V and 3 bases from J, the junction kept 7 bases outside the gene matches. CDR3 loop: CSVVGQGGYEQYF. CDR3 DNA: TGCAGCGTCGTTGGACAGGGCGGCTACGAGCAGTACTTC.

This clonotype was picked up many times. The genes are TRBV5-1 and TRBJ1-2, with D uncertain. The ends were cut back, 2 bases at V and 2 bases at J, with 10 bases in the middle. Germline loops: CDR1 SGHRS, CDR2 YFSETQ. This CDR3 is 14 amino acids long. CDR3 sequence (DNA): TGCGCCAGCAGCTTAGAAGGAGGCAACTATGGCTACACCTTC. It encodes CASSLEGGNYGYTF.

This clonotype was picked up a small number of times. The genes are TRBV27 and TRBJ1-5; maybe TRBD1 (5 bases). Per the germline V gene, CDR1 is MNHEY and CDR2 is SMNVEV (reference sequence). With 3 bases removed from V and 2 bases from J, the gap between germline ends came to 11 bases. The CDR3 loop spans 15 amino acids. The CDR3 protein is CASSLVGRGNQPQHF. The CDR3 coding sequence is TGTGCCAGCAGTTTGGTGGGGCGAGGCAATCAGCCCCAGCATTTT.

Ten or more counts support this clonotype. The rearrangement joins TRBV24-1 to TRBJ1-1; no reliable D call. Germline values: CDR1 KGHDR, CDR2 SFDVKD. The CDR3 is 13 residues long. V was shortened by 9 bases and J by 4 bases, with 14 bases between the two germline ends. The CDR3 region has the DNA TGTGCCACCCGAAGCGATCTGGGCACTGAAGCTTTCTTT. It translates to CATRSDLGTEAFF.

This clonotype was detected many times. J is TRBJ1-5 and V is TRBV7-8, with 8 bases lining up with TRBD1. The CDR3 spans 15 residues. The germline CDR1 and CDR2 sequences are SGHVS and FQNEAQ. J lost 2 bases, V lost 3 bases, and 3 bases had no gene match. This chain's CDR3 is CASSFQDRGNQPQHF. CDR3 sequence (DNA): TGTGCCAGCAGCTTTCAGGACAGGGGCAATCAGCCCCAGCATTTT.

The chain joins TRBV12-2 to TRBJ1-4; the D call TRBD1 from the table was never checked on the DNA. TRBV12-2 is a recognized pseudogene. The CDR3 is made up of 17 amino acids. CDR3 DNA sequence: TGTGCAAGTCGCTTAGCGGCCCCTGGACGACTTAATGAAAAACTGTTTTTT. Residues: CASRLAAPGRLNEKLFF.

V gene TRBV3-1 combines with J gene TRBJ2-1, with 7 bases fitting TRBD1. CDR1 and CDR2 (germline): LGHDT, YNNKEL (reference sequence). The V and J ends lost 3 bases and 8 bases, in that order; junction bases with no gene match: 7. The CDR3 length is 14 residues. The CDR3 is CASSQKTGWDEQFF. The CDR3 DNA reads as TGTGCCAGCAGCCAGAAGACAGGGTGGGATGAGCAGTTCTTC.

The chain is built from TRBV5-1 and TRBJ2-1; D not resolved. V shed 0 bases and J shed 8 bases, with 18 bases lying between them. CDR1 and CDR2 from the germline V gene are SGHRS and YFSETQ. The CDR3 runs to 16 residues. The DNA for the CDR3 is TGCGCCAGCAGCTTGGTTGTTCATCCGGTGGTCGATGAGCAGTTCTTC. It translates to CASSLVVHPVVDEQFF.

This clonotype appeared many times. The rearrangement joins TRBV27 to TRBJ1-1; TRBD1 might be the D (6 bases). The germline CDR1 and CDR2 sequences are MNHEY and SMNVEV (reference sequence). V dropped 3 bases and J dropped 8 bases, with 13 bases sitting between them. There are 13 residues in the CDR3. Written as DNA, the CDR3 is TGTGCCAGCAGTTTTGCAGGGGCCGTGGAAGCTTTCTTT. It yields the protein CASSFAGAVEAFF.

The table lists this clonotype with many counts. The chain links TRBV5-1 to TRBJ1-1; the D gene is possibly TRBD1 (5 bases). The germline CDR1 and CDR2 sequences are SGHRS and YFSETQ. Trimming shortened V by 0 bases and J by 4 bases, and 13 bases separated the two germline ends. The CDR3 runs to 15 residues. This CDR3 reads CASSLAGGAATEAFF. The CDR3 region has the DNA TGCGCCAGCAGCTTGGCTGGCGGGGCCGCCACTGAAGCTTTCTTT.